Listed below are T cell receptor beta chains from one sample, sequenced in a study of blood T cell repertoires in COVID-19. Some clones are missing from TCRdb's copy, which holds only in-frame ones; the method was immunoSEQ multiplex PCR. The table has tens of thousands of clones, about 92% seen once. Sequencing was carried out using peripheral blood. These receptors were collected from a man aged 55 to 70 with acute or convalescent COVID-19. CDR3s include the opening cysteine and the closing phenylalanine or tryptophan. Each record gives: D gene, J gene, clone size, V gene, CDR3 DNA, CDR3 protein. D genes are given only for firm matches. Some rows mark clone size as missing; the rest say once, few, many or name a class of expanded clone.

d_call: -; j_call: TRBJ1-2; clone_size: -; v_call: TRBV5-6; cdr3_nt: TGTGCCAGCAGCCACCAGCAGGGGCAAGGCTATGGCTACACCTTC; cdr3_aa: CASSHQQGQGYGYTF
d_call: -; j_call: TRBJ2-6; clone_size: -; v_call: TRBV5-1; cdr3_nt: TGCGCCAGCAGCTTGAGGCAGCGGGTTCACTCTGGGGCCAACGTCCTGACTTTC; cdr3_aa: CASSLRQRVHSGANVLTF
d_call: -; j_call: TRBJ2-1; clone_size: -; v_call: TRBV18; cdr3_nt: TGTGCCAGCTCACCAAGAGCGGGGACATACAATGAGCAGTTCTTC; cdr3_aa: CASSPRAGTYNEQFF
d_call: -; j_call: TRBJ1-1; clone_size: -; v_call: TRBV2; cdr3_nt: TGTGCCAGCAGTGAATGGCAGGGGAAAACTGAAGCTTTCTTT; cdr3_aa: CASSEWQGKTEAFF
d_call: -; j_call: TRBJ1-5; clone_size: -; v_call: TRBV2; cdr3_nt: TGTGCCAGCAGTGACAGGGCCAGCAATCAGCCCCAGCATTTT; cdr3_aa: CASSDRASNQPQHF
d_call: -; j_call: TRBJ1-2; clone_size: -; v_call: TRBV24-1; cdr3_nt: TGTGCCACCAGTGCCACAGGATACTATGGCTACACCTTC; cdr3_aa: CATSATGYYGYTF
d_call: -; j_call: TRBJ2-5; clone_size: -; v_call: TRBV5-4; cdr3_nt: TGTGCCAGCAGCCCAGCCTCACGGCAGGCCAATGGGGAGACCCAGTACTTC; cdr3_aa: CASSPASRQANGETQYF
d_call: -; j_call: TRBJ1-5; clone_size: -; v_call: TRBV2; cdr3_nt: TGTGCCAGCAGTGAAGCGACACAAACCAATCAGCCCCAGCATTTT; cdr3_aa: CASSEATQTNQPQHF
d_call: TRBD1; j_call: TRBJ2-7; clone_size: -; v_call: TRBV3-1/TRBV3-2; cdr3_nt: TGTGCCAGCAGGGAACGACAGGGCGAGCAGTACTTC; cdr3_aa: CASRERQGEQYF
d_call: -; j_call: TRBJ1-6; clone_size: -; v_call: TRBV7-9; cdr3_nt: TGTGCCAGCAGCTTCCAGGGTATAGGTTCACCCCTCCACTTT; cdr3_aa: CASSFQGIGSPLHF
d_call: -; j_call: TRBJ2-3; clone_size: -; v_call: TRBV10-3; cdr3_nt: TGTGCCATCAGTGAGTCCACAGGGATCGGTGGCACAGATACGCAGTATTTT; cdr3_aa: CAISESTGIGGTDTQYF
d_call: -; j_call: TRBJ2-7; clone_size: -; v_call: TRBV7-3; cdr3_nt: TGTGCCAGCAGCTTCGGACAGACCTACGAGCAGTACTTC; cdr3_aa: CASSFGQTYEQYF
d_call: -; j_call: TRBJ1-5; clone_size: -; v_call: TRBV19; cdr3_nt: TGTGCCAGTAGTATACAGGGTAGCAATCAGCCCCAGCATTTT; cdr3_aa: CASSIQGSNQPQHF
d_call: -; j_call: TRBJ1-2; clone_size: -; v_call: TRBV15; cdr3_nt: TGTGCCACCAGCAGAGATCCAGGGAACTATGGCTACACCTTC; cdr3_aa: CATSRDPGNYGYTF
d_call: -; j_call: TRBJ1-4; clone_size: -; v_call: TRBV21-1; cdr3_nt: TGTGCCACCGGTATACAGGGGCGAGAAAAACTGTTTTTT; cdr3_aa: CATGIQGREKLFF
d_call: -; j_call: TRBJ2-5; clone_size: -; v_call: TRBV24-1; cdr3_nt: TGTGCCACCAGTGTGGGGGCAATAGAGACCCAGTACTTC; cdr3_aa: CATSVGAIETQYF
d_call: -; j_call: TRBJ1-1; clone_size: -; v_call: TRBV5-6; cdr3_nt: TGTGCCAGCAGCAAAGCGGTCGGCCCCGGTGGCACTGAAGCTTTCTTT; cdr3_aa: CASSKAVGPGGTEAFF
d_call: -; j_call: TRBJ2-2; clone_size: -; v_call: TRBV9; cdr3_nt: TGTGCCAGCAGCGTAGACGGGGGAGACTCCACCGGGGAGCTGTTTTTT; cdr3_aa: CASSVDGGDSTGELFF
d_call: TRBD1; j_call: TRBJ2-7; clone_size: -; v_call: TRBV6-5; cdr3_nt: TGTGCCAGCAGTTCTCGTAACAGGGGTAGCGAGCAGTACTTC; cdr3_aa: CASSSRNRGSEQYF
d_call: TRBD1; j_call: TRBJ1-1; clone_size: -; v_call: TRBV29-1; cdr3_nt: TGCAGCGTTGAAGGCCGGGACAGCCTCTCCATGAGGGCTTTCTTT; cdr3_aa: CSVEGRDSLSMRAFF
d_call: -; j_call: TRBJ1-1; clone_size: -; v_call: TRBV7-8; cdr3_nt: TGTGCCAGCAGCTTATCGCCGGGGACATCCCACACTGAAGCTTTCTTT; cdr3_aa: CASSLSPGTSHTEAFF
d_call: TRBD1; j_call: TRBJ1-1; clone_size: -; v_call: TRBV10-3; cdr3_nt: TGTGCCATCAGTGTCCCGGGACAGGGGAATGAAGCTTTCTTT; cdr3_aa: CAISVPGQGNEAFF
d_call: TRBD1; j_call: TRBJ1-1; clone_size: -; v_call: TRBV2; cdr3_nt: TGTGCCAGCACCCAGGGGGCAGGGGGTAACGCTGAAGCTTTCTTT; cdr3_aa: CASTQGAGGNAEAFF
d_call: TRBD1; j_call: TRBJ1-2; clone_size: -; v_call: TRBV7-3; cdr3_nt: TGTGCCAGTGGACAGGGCACGAACTATGGCTACACCTTC; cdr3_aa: CASGQGTNYGYTF
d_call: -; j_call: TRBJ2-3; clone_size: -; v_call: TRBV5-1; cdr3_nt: TGCGCCAGCAGCTTGGGCGCAGGGCGCACAGATACGCAGTATTTT; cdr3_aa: CASSLGAGRTDTQYF
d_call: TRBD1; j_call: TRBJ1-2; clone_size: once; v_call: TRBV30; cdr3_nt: TGTGCCTGGAGCAAACAGGGGCTAGTAGCTAACTATGGCTACACCTTC; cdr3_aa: CAWSKQGLVANYGYTF
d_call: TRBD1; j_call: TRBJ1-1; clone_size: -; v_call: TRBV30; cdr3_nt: TGTGCCTGGACTAGTATGACAGGGCTGAACACTGAAGCTTTCTTT; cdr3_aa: CAWTSMTGLNTEAFF
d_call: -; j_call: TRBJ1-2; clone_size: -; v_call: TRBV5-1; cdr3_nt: TGCGCCAGCAGCTTAAGGGGATATGATGGCTACACCTTC; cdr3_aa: CASSLRGYDGYTF
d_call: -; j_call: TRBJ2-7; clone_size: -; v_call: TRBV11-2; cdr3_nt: TGTGCCAGCAGCTTAGTTGCGGAGCAGTACTTC; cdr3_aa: CASSLVAEQYF
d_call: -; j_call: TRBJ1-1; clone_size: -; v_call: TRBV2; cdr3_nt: TGTGCCAGCAGTGAAGGCAGATTGAACACTGAAGCTTTCTTT; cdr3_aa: CASSEGRLNTEAFF
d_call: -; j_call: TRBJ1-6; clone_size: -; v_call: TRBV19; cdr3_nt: TGTGCCAGTAGTATACGGGAAAATTCACCCCTCCACTTT; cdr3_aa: CASSIRENSPLHF
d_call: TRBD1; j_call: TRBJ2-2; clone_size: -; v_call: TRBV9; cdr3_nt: TGTGCCAGCAGTAGACAGGACAGGGTGAAACCCGGGGAGCTGTTTTTT; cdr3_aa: CASSRQDRVKPGELFF
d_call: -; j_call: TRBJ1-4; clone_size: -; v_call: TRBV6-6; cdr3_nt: TGTGCCAGCAGCCGGGACGGAGGGGTCGTAAAACTGTTTTTT; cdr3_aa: CASSRDGGVVKLFF
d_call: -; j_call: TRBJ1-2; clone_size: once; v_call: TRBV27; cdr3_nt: TGTGCCAGCAGCGACTCGGGGAGTCATGGCTACACCTTC; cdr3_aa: CASSDSGSHGYTF
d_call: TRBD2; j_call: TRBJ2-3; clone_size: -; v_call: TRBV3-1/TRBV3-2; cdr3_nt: TGTGCCAGCAGCGACCTAGCGGGGGGCTCAGATACGCAGTATTTT; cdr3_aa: CASSDLAGGSDTQYF
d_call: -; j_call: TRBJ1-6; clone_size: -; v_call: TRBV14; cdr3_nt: TGTGCCAGCAGCCAAGGGATCGTCTGGGGAGTCGAAACCCTCCACTTT; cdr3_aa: CASSQGIVWGVETLHF
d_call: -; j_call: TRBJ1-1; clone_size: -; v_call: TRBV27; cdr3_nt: TGTGCCAGCAGTTTCATCGGGGGAGTAAGTTATACTGAAGCTTTCTTT; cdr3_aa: CASSFIGGVSYTEAFF
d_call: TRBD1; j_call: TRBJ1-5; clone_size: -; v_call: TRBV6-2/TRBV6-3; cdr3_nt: TGTGCCAGCAGCGCCGCCCTAACAGGGGATCAGCCCCAGCATTTT; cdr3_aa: CASSAALTGDQPQHF
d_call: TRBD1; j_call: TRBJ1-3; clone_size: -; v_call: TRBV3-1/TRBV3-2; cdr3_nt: TGTGCCAGCAGCCAAGGAGGGGGCGGAAACACCATATATTTT; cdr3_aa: CASSQGGGGNTIYF
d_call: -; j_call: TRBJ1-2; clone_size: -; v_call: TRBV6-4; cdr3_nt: TGTGCCAGCAGTGAGAGTTGGGCTGGGAGATCTGGCGGCTACACCTTC; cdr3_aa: CASSESWAGRSGGYTF
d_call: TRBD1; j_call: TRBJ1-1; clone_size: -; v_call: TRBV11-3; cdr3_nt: TGTGCCAGCAGCTTAAAGGGGGCAGAGCGGACTGAAGCTTTCTTT; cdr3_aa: CASSLKGAERTEAFF
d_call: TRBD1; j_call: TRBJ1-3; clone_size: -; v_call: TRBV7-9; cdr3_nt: TGTGCCAGCAGCTCTCGACAGGGCTCTGGAAACACCATATATTTT; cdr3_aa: CASSSRQGSGNTIYF
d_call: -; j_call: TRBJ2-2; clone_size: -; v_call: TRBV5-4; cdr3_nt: TGTGCCAGCAGCTTGCAGGGGCCCGGGGAGCTGTTTTTT; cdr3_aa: CASSLQGPGELFF